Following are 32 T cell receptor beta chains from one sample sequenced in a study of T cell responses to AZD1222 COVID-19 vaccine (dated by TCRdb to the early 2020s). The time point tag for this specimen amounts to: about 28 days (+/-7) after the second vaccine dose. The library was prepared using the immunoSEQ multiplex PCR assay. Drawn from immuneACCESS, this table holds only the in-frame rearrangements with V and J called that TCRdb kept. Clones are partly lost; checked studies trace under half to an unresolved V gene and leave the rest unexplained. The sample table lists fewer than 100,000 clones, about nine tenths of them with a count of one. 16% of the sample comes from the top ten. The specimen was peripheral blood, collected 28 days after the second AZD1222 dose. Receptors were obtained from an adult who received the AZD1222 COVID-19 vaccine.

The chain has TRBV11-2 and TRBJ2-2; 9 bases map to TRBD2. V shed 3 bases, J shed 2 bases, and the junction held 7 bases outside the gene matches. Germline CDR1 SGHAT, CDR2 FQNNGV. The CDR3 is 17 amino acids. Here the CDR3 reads CASSLETSGANTGELFF. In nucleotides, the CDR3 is TGTGCCAGCAGCTTGGAGACTAGCGGAGCAAACACCGGGGAGCTGTTTTTT.

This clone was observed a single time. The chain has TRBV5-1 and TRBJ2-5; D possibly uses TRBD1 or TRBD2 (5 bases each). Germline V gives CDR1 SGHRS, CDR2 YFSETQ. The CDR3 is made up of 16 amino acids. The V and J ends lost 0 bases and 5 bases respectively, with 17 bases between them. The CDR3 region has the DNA TGCGCCAGCAGCTTGGATGGGGGAGCGCGGCGGGAGACCCAGTACTTC. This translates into CASSLDGGARRETQYF.

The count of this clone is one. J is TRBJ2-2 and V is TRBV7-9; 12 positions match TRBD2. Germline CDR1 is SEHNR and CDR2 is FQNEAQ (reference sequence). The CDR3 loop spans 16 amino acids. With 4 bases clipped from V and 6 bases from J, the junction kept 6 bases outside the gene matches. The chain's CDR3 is CASSSRTSGKAGELFF. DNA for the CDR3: TGTGCCAGCAGCTCCCGGACTAGCGGGAAGGCCGGGGAGCTGTTTTTT.

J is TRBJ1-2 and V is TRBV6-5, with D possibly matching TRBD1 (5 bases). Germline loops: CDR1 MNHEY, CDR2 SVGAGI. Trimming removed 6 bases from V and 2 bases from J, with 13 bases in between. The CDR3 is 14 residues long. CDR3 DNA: TGTGCCAGCAGACCCCATTGGGACAACTATGGCTACACCTTC. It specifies CASRPHWDNYGYTF.

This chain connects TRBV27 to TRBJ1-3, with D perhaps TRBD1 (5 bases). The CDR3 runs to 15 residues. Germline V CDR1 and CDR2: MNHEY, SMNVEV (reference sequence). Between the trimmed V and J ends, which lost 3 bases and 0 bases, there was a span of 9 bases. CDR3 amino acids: CASSFRQGSGNTIYF. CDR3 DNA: TGTGCCAGCAGTTTTCGCCAGGGCTCTGGAAACACCATATATTTT.

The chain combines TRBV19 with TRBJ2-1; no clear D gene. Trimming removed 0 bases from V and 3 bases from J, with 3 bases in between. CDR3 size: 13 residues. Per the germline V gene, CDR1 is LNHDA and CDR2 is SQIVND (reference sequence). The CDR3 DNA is TGTGCCAGTAGTATAGATCTCTACAATGAGCAGTTCTTC. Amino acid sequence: CASSIDLYNEQFF.

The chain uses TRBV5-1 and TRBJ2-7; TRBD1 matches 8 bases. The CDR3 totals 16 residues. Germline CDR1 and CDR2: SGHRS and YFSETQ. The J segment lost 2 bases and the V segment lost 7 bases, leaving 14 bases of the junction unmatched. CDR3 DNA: TGCGCCAGCTCTCCCTCGACCGGACAGGGACCCTACGAGCAGTACTTC. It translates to CASSPSTGQGPYEQYF. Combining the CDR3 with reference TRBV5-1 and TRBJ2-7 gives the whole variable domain KAGVTQTPRYLIKTRGQQVTLSCSPISGHRSVSWYQQTPGQGLQFLFEYFSETQRNKGNFPGRFSGRQFSNSRSEMNVSTLELGDSALYLCASSPSTGQGPYEQYFGPGTRLTVT.

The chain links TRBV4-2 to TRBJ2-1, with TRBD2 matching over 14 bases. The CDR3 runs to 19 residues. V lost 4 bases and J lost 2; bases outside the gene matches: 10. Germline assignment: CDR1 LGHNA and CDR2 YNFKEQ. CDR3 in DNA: TGTGCCAGCAGCCCTAGTATCGGACTAGCGGGAGGTACCTACAATGAGCAGTTCTTC. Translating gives CASSPSIGLAGGTYNEQFF.

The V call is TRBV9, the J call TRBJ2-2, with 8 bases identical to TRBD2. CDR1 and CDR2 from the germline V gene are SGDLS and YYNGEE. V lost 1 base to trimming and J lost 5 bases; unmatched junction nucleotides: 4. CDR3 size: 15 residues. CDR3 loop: CASSVLSSGTGELFF. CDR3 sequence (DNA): TGTGCCAGCAGCGTACTGTCTAGCGGGACCGGGGAGCTGTTTTTT.

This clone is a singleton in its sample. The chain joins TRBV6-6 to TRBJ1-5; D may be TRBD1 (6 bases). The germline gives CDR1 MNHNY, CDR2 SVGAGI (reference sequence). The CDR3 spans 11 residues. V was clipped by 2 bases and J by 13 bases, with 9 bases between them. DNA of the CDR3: TGTGCCAGCAGTTACGGACAGTGGCAGCATTTT. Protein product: CASSYGQWQHF.

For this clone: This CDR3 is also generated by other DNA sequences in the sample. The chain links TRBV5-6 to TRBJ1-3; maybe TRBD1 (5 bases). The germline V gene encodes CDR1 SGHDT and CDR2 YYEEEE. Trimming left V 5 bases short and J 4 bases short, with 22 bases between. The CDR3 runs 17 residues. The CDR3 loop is CASSHKTEGTLGNTIYF. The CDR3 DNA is TGTGCCAGCAGTCATAAAACAGAGGGGACGCTCGGAAACACCATATATTTT.

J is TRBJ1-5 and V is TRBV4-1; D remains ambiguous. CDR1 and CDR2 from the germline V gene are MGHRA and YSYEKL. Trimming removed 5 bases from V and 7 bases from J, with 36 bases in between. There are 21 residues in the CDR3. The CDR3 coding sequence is TGCGCCAGCAGCAGATCCCCAGTCATCAAGAAGTACGCCGGGGAACGGCAGCCCCAGCATTTT. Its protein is CASSRSPVIKKYAGERQPQHF.

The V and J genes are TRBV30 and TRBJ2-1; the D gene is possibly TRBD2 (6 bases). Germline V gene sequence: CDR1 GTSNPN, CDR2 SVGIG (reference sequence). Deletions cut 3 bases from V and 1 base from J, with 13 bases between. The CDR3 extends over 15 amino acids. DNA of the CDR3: TGTGCCTGGAGGCCATGGGGAGGTTCCTACAATGAGCAGTTCTTC. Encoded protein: CAWRPWGGSYNEQFF.

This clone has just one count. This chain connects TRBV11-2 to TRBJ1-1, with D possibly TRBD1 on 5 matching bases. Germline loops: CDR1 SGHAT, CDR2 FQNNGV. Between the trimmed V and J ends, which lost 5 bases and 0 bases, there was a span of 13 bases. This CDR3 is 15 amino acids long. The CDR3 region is CASSPWLGLNTEAFF. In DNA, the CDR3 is TGTGCCAGCAGCCCGTGGTTGGGGCTGAACACTGAAGCTTTCTTT. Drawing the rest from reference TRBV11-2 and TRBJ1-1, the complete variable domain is EAGVAQSPRYKIIEKRQSVAFWCNPISGHATLYWYQQILGQGPKLLIQFQNNGVVDDSQLPKDRFSAERLKGVDSTLKIQPAKLEDSAVYLCASSPWLGLNTEAFFGQGTRLTVV.

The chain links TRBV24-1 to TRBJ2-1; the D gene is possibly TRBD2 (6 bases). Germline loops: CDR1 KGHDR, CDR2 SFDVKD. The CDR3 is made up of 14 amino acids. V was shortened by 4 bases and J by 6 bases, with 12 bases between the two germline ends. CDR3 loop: CATSDPGLSNEQFF. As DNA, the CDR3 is TGTGCCACCAGTGACCCGGGACTGTCCAATGAGCAGTTCTTC.

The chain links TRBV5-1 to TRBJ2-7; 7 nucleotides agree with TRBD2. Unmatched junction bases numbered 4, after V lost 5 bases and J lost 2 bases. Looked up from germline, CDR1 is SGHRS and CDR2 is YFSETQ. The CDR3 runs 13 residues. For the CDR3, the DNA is TGCGCCAGCAGTTTAGCGGGCACCTACGAGCAGTACTTC. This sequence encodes CASSLAGTYEQYF.

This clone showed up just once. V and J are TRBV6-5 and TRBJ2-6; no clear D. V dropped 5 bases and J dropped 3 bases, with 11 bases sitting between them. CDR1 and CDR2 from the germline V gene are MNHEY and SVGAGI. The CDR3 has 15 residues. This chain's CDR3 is CASSLLVVGANVLTF. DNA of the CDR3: TGTGCCAGCAGTCTGTTAGTCGTTGGGGCCAACGTCCTGACTTTC.

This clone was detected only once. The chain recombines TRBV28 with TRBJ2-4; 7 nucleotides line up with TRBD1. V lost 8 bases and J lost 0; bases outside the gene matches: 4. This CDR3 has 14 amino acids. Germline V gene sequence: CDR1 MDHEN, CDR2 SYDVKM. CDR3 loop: CASGTDLAKNIQYF. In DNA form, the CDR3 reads TGTGCCAGCGGGACAGACCTAGCCAAAAACATTCAGTACTTC.

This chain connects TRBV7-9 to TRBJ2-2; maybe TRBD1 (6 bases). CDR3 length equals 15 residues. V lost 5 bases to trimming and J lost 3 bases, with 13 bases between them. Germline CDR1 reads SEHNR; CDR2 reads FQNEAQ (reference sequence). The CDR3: CASSTDRGYTGELFF. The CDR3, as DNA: TGTGCCAGCAGCACGGACAGAGGGTACACCGGGGAGCTGTTTTTT.

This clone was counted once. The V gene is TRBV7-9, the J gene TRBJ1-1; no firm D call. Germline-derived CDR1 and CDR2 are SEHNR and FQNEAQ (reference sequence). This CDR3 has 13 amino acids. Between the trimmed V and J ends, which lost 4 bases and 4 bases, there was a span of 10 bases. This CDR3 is CASSSWSGTEAFF. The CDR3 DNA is TGTGCCAGCAGCTCCTGGTCGGGCACTGAAGCTTTCTTT.

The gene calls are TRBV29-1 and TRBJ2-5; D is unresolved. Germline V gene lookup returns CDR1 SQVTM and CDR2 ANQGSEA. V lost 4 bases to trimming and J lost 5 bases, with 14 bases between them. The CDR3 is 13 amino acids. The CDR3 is CSVALTAVETQYF. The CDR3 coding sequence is TGCAGCGTTGCACTAACGGCGGTGGAGACCCAGTACTTC.

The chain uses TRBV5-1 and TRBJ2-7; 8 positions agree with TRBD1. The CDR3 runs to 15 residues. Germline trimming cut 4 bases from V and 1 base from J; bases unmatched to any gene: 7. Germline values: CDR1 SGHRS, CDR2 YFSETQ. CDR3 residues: CASSVGQGLSYEQYF. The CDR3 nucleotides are TGCGCCAGCAGCGTCGGACAGGGACTGTCCTACGAGCAGTACTTC.

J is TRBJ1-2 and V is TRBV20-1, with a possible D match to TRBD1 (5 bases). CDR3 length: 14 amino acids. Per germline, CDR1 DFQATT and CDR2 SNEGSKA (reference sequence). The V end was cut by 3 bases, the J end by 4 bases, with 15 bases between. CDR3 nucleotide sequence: TGCAGTGCTAGTAATTCCGGGGCTGCCTATGGCTACACCTTC. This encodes CSASNSGAAYGYTF.

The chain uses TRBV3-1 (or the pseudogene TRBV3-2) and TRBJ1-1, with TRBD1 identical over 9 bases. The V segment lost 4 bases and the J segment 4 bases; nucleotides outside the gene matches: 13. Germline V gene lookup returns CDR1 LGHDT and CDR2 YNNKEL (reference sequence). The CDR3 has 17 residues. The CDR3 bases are TGTGCCAGCAGCCCCCTTTTACAGGGGGCCAAGGGCACTGAAGCTTTCTTT. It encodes CASSPLLQGAKGTEAFF.

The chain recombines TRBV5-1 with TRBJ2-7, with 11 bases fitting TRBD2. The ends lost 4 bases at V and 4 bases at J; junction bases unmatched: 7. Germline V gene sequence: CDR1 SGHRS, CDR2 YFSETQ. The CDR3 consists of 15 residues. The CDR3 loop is CASSIGTSGQYEQYF. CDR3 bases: TGCGCCAGCAGCATTGGGACTAGCGGCCAATACGAGCAGTACTTC. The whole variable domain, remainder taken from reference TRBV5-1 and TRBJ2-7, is KAGVTQTPRYLIKTRGQQVTLSCSPISGHRSVSWYQQTPGQGLQFLFEYFSETQRNKGNFPGRFSGRQFSNSRSEMNVSTLELGDSALYLCASSIGTSGQYEQYFGPGTRLTVT.

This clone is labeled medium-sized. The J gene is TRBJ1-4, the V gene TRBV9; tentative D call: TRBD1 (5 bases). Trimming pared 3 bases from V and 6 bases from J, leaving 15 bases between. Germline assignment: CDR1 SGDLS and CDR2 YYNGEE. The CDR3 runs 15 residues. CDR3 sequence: CASSGQAGADEKLFF. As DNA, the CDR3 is TGTGCCAGCAGCGGGCAGGCTGGGGCTGATGAAAAACTGTTTTTT.

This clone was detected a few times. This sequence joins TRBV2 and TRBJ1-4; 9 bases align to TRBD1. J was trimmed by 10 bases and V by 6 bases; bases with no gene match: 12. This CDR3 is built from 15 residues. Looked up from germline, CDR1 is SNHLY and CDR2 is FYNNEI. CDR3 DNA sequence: TGTGCCAGCAGAAATCCGACAGGGGGAATTGGAAAACTGTTTTTT. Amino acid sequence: CASRNPTGGIGKLFF.

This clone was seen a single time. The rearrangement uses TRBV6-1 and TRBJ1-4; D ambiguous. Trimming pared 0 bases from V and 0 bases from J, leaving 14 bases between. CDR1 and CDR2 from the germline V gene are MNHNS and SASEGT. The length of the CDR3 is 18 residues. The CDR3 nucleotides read TGTGCCAGCAGTGAAGCTACGAGGGTTTTTCCAACTAATGAAAAACTGTTTTTT. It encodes CASSEATRVFPTNEKLFF.

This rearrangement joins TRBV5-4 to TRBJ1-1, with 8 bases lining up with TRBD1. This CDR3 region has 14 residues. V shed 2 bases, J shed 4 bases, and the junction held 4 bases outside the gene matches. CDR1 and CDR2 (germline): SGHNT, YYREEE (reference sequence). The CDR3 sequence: CASSFQGARTEAFF. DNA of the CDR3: TGTGCCAGCAGCTTTCAGGGGGCCCGCACTGAAGCTTTCTTT.

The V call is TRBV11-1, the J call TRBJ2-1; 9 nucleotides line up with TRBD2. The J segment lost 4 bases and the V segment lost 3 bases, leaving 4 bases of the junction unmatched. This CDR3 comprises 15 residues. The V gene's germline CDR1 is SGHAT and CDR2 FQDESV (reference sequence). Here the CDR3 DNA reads TGTGCCAGCAGCTTTGGAGCGGGAGGTTACAATGAGCAGTTCTTC. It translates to CASSFGAGGYNEQFF.

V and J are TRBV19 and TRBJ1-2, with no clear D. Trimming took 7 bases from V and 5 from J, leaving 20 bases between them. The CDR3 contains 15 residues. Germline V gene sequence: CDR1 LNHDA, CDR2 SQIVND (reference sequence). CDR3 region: CASIPYGERGYGYTF. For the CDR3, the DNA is TGTGCCAGTATTCCGTATGGGGAGCGCGGGTATGGCTACACCTTC.

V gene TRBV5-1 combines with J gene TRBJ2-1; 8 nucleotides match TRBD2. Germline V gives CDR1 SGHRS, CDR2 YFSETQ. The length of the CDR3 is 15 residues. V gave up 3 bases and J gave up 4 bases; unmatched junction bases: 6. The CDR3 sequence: CASSSVSGTYNEQFF. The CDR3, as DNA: TGCGCCAGCAGCTCGGTTAGCGGGACGTACAATGAGCAGTTCTTC.